The clone carrying this T cell receptor beta chain was picked up many times. This sample was taken from a study of T cells after yellow fever vaccination. This CDR3 comprises 15 residues. The V end was cut by 2 bases, the J end by 2 bases, with 12 bases between. CDR1 and CDR2 (germline): SGHTA, FQGNSA. TCRdb passed the 5' RACE reads through MiXCR, listing each CDR3 protein once. The sample holds some 320,000 distinct CDR3 sequences, roughly 8.7% seen once. The sequence came from a young man who received the YFV17D yellow fever vaccine. This sequence joins TRBV7-2 and TRBJ2-5; D not resolved. Sequencing was performed on PBMCs, taken on the day of the first yellow fever vaccination. The CDR3 DNA sequence: TGTGCCAGCAGCTTAATCTCAGACCAACAAGAGACCCAGTACTTC. Translating gives CASSLISDQQETQYF.